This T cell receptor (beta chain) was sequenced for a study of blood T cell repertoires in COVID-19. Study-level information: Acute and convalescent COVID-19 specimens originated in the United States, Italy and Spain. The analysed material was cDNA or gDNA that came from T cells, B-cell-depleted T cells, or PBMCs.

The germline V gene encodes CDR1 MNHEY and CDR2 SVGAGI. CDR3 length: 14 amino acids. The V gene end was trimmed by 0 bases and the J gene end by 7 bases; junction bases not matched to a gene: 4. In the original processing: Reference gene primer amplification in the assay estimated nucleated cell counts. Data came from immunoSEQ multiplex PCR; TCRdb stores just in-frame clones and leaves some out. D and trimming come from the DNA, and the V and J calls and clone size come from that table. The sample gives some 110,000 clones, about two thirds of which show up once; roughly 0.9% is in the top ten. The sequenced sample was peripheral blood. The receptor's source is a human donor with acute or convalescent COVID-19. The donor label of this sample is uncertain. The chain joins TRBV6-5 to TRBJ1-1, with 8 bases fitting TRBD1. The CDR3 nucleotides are TGTGCCAGCAGTTACTCTTCAGGGGGCGGTGAAGCTTTCTTT. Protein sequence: CASSYSSGGGEAFF.